Each of the 14 T cell receptor beta chains below was sequenced from the same sample in a study of somatic mutations in cytotoxic T cells in rheumatoid arthritis. Data came from immunoSEQ multiplex PCR; TCRdb stores just in-frame clones and leaves some out. Among 15,000 to 20,000 clones listed, just under 80% were seen once. What was sequenced was CD8+ T cells sorted from blood. The receptors shown here come from an adult with rheumatoid arthritis.

V usage is TRBV7-9 and J usage is TRBJ2-1; TRBD2 aligns across 14 bases. Per germline, CDR1 SEHNR and CDR2 FQNEAQ (reference sequence). The ends lost 5 bases at V and 5 bases at J; junction bases unmatched: 11. The length of the CDR3 is 18 residues. CDR3 in amino acids: CASSGPPGLAGENNEQFF. CDR3 sequence (DNA): TGTGCCAGCAGCGGACCGCCGGGACTAGCGGGAGAGAACAATGAGCAGTTCTTC.

The rearrangement links TRBV4-1 to TRBJ2-1; 10 bases map to TRBD2. The CDR3 covers 19 residues. V shed 1 base, J shed 4 bases, and the junction held 13 bases outside the gene matches. Germline lookup yields CDR1 MGHRA and CDR2 YSYEKL. CDR3 sequence reads: CASSQGSAGGPLGYNEQFF. The CDR3 nucleotides read TGCGCCAGCAGCCAAGGATCAGCGGGAGGGCCCCTGGGTTACAATGAGCAGTTCTTC.

This chain joins TRBV5-4 and TRBJ1-4; D is perhaps TRBD1 (5 bases). This CDR3 has 18 residues. The germline V gene encodes CDR1 SGHNT and CDR2 YYREEE (reference sequence). Deletions cut 6 bases from V and 0 bases from J, with 21 bases between. CDR3 DNA sequence: TGTGCCAGCACCTCGTGGGGGGGAATTCACGCAACTAATGAAAAACTGTTTTTT. It yields the protein CASTSWGGIHATNEKLFF.

The V and J genes are TRBV4-2 and TRBJ2-1; 8 nucleotides align to TRBD1. The germline CDR1 and CDR2 sequences are LGHNA and YNFKEQ. V lost 2 bases, J lost 3 bases, and 9 bases stayed unmatched. This CDR3 is built from 17 residues. CDR3 residues: CASSQSPGTGRYNEQFF. CDR3 nucleotide sequence: TGTGCCAGCAGCCAAAGTCCCGGGACAGGTCGCTACAATGAGCAGTTCTTC.

In its sample, this clone was seen a few times. This rearrangement joins TRBV30 to TRBJ1-1; D may be TRBD1 (5 bases). Trimming shortened V by 0 bases and J by 0 bases, and 5 bases separated the two germline ends. Germline V gives CDR1 GTSNPN, CDR2 SVGIG (reference sequence). The CDR3 covers 13 residues. CDR3 nucleotides: TGTGCCTGGAGTGTACAGGTGAACACTGAAGCTTTCTTT. Its protein product is CAWSVQVNTEAFF.

This chain links TRBV10-3 with TRBJ2-1; no definite D call. The CDR3 is 13 residues long. Germline CDR1 reads ENHRY; CDR2 reads SYGVKD. V shed 2 bases and J shed 4 bases, with 6 bases lying between them. The CDR3 region has the DNA TGTGCCATCAGTGAGAACGGTTACAATGAGCAGTTCTTC. Amino acids: CAISENGYNEQFF.

This rearrangement joins TRBV9 to TRBJ2-7; 11 bases fit TRBD1. CDR1 SGDLS and CDR2 YYNGEE come from the germline V gene. Trimming cost V 3 bases and J 6 bases; bases outside gene matches: 5. CDR3 length: 14 amino acids. CDR3 region: CASSARDRGTEQYF. DNA of the CDR3: TGTGCCAGCAGCGCCAGGGACAGGGGGACCGAGCAGTACTTC. Using reference TRBV9 and TRBJ2-7 for the parts outside the CDR3, the full variable domain is DSGVTQTPKHLITATGQRVTLRCSPRSGDLSVYWYQQSLDQGLQFLIQYYNGEERAKGNILERFSAQQFPDLHSELNLSSLELGDSALYFCASSARDRGTEQYFGPGTRLTVT.

This sequence joins TRBV5-4 and TRBJ2-7, with TRBD2 matching over 7 bases. The CDR3 runs 14 residues. Germline lookup yields CDR1 SGHNT and CDR2 YYREEE (reference sequence). Trimming cost V 4 bases and J 1 base; bases outside gene matches: 5. The CDR3: CASSDSGLSYEQYF. CDR3 in DNA: TGTGCCAGCAGCGATTCGGGACTATCCTACGAGCAGTACTTC.

The chain uses TRBV27 and TRBJ2-1; 9 bases match TRBD2. Germline CDR1 is MNHEY and CDR2 is SMNVEV (reference sequence). Trimming cost V 7 bases and J 3 bases; bases outside gene matches: 4. This CDR3 region has 14 residues. The CDR3 sequence is CASKTSGHYNEQFF. As DNA, the CDR3 is TGTGCCAGCAAGACTAGCGGACACTACAATGAGCAGTTCTTC.

This clone has only one observation. In nucleotides, the CDR3 is TGTGCCAGTAGTATAGCCGACATTGATCAGCCCCAGCATTTT. This codes for CASSIADIDQPQHF. This chain joins TRBV19 and TRBJ1-5; D is unresolved. The CDR3 is made up of 14 amino acids. Per germline, CDR1 LNHDA and CDR2 SQIVND (reference sequence). V lost 1 base, J lost 5 bases, and 9 bases lay in between.

The chain couples TRBV29-1 to TRBJ2-1; no clear D. The CDR3 is 11 amino acids. Per germline, CDR1 SQVTM and CDR2 ANQGSEA. V was cut by 4 bases and J by 5 bases, with 6 bases left in between. The CDR3 loop reads CSVGPDNEQFF. CDR3 sequence (DNA): TGCAGCGTTGGCCCTGACAATGAGCAGTTCTTC.

The rearrangement uses TRBV6-5 and TRBJ2-7, with D perhaps TRBD2 (5 bases). Trimming pared 6 bases from V and 0 bases from J, leaving 9 bases between. CDR1 and CDR2 (germline): MNHEY, SVGAGI. This CDR3 is built from 13 residues. CDR3 nucleotide sequence: TGTGCCAGCAGGTACGGACTCTCCTACGAGCAGTACTTC. This translates into CASRYGLSYEQYF.

The chain links TRBV29-1 to TRBJ2-7, with 8 bases identical to TRBD2. Germline lookup yields CDR1 SQVTM and CDR2 ANQGSEA. Losses at the gene ends were 3 bases for V and 6 bases for J; bases not matched to a gene: 7. The CDR3 contains 13 residues. CDR3 residues: CSVDAPGGGEQYF. CDR3 nucleotide sequence: TGCAGCGTTGACGCCCCGGGAGGGGGCGAGCAGTACTTC.

The chain joins TRBV7-8 to TRBJ2-1; D unclear. The V and J ends lost 1 base and 0 bases respectively, with 7 bases between them. The CDR3 loop spans 15 amino acids. The germline V gene encodes CDR1 SGHVS and CDR2 FQNEAQ. The CDR3 DNA sequence: TGTGCCAGCAGCTTAGGCCCGAGCTCCTACAATGAGCAGTTCTTC. Translated, it gives CASSLGPSSYNEQFF.